This is a list of T cell receptor beta chains from one sample in a study of control samples from healthy donors and cancer patients. The assay was immunoSEQ multiplex PCR, and TCRdb's table has in-frame clones only and misses some. This sample yields about 130,000 clones, of which 80% to 95% are seen a single time; around 2.5% belongs to the top ten. Sequencing was carried out using blood. Source of these receptors: a man in his forties or fifties in good health. CDR3s include the opening cysteine and the closing phenylalanine or tryptophan. A D gene is named only where the DNA matches it firmly. Not all rows give a size; the values are once, few, many and, for expanded clones, a class.

j_call	v_call	d_call	clone_size	cdr3_aa	cdr3_nt
TRBJ2-3	TRBV19	TRBD2	NA	CASSAPNGGTGTDTQYF	TGTGCCAGTAGTGCTCCCAACGGGGGGACCGGCACAGATACGCAGTATTTT
TRBJ2-3	TRBV5-1	TRBD2	NA	CASSTTSGGADTQYF	TGCGCCAGCAGCACGACTAGCGGGGGGGCAGATACGCAGTATTTT
TRBJ1-2	TRBV7-9	NA	few	CASSLVINYGYTF	TGTGCCAGCAGCTTAGTCATTAACTATGGCTACACCTTC
TRBJ1-5	TRBV2	NA	NA	CASSASPTANQPQHF	TGTGCCAGCAGTGCCAGTCCTACCGCAAATCAGCCCCAGCATTTT
TRBJ2-2	TRBV6-5	NA	NA	CASRKDSSNTGELFF	TGTGCCAGCAGAAAGGACTCTAGCAACACCGGGGAGCTGTTTTTT
TRBJ2-5	TRBV7-9	NA	few	CASSLAGGAGETQYF	TGTGCCAGCAGCTTAGCCGGGGGAGCGGGAGAGACCCAGTACTTC
TRBJ1-5	TRBV2	NA	NA	CASTPYANPGTMHF	TGTGCCAGCACTCCCTACGCTAACCCGGGGACTATGCATTTT
TRBJ1-1	TRBV19	NA	NA	CASRAGAFAFF	TGTGCCAGTAGGGCAGGGGCCTTCGCTTTCTTT
TRBJ2-3	TRBV25-1	TRBD2	once	CASSPLAGGTDTQYF	TGTGCCAGCAGCCCACTAGCGGGGGGCACAGATACGCAGTATTTT
TRBJ2-7	TRBV15	NA	NA	CATSREKGAYEQYF	TGTGCCACCAGCAGAGAGAAGGGGGCCTACGAGCAGTACTTC
TRBJ2-2	TRBV2	NA	NA	CASKGGLGMSGELFF	TGTGCCAGCAAGGGGGGGCTGGGAATGTCCGGGGAGCTGTTTTTT
TRBJ1-1	TRBV6-6	TRBD1	NA	CASSYRDRGPGEAFF	TGTGCCAGCAGTTACAGGGACAGGGGGCCGGGTGAAGCTTTCTTT
TRBJ2-3	TRBV1	NA	NA	CTSSQVRLGKDTQYF	TGCACCAGCAGCCAAGTCCGGCTTGGAAAAGATACGCAGTATTTT
TRBJ2-1	TRBV7-3	TRBD1	NA	CASSFDRGSYNEQFF	TGTGCCAGCAGCTTTGACAGGGGGTCCTACAATGAGCAGTTCTTC
TRBJ1-1	TRBV4-1	NA	NA	CASSPSPGRVSEAFF	TGCGCCAGCAGCCCCTCCCCGGGGAGGGTTTCTGAAGCTTTCTTT
TRBJ1-4	TRBV2	NA	NA	CASSDPGTPYKLFF	TGTGCCAGCAGTGATCCCGGGACCCCGTACAAACTGTTTTTT
TRBJ1-6	TRBV16	NA	NA	CASSPILVLNSPLHF	TGTGCCAGCAGTCCAATATTGGTGCTGAATTCACCCCTCCACTTT
TRBJ2-3	TRBV10-1	NA	NA	CASSDSRASTDTQYF	TGCGCCAGCAGTGATTCTCGGGCTAGCACAGATACGCAGTATTTT
TRBJ1-6	TRBV6-5	NA	NA	CASMFLAYNSPLHF	TGTGCCAGCATGTTCTTAGCCTATAATTCACCCCTCCACTTT
TRBJ1-2	TRBV30	NA	NA	CAWSLLDYGYTF	TGTGCCTGGAGCCTGCTAGACTATGGCTACACCTTC
TRBJ1-3	TRBV18	TRBD1	NA	CASSPLSQGAAESGNTIYF	TGTGCCAGCTCACCACTGTCCCAGGGGGCCGCGGAATCTGGAAACACCATATATTTT
TRBJ2-5	TRBV24-1	NA	NA	CATSEGARGGPETQYF	TGTGCCACCTCAGAAGGAGCCAGGGGAGGGCCAGAGACCCAGTACTTC
TRBJ2-2	TRBV5-4	NA	NA	CASSLGRGSTGELFF	TGTGCCAGCAGCTTGGGACGGGGATCCACCGGGGAGCTGTTTTTT
TRBJ2-7	TRBV19	NA	NA	CASSINRASEQYF	TGTGCCAGTAGTATAAACAGGGCGAGTGAGCAGTACTTC
TRBJ2-3	TRBV6-1	TRBD2	NA	CASSDHPTSGGGDTQYF	TGTGCCAGCAGTGATCACCCGACTAGCGGGGGTGGAGATACGCAGTATTTT
TRBJ2-3	TRBV2	TRBD2	NA	CASSSAGVVTDTQYF	TGTGCCAGCAGTTCAGCGGGGGTCGTCACAGATACGCAGTATTTT
TRBJ2-6	TRBV9	NA	once	CASSLAQGGANVLTF	TGTGCCAGCAGCCTCGCACAGGGCGGGGCCAACGTCCTGACTTTC
TRBJ1-5	TRBV28	NA	NA	CASSLKTWGSFNQPQHF	TGTGCCAGCAGTCTAAAGACCTGGGGGAGTTTCAATCAGCCCCAGCATTTT
TRBJ1-1	TRBV6-1	NA	few	CASSESTVFLSAFF	TGTGCCAGCAGTGAATCAACAGTATTTCTCTCAGCTTTCTTT
TRBJ2-5	TRBV9	NA	NA	CASSVGGGETQYF	TGTGCCAGCAGCGTAGGGGGCGGGGAGACCCAGTACTTC
TRBJ2-5	TRBV7-9	NA	NA	CASRQGTAEETQYF	TGTGCCAGCAGGCAAGGGACCGCCGAAGAGACCCAGTACTTC
TRBJ2-7	TRBV19	NA	NA	CASSGKGTLDEQYF	TGTGCCAGTAGTGGGAAGGGAACCCTCGACGAGCAGTACTTC
TRBJ2-5	TRBV9	NA	NA	CASSTTPGLETQYF	TGTGCCAGCAGCACCACTCCAGGGTTGGAGACCCAGTACTTC
TRBJ2-6	TRBV18	TRBD1	NA	CASARDRNFGANVLTF	TGTGCCAGCGCCCGGGACAGAAATTTTGGGGCCAACGTCCTGACTTTC
TRBJ1-2	TRBV5-1	NA	NA	CASSLGIGGYTF	TGCGCCAGCAGCTTGGGGATAGGGGGCTACACCTTC
TRBJ2-1	TRBV7-3	TRBD2	NA	CASRASGAYNEQFF	TGTGCCAGCAGGGCTAGCGGAGCCTACAATGAGCAGTTCTTC
TRBJ2-4	TRBV7-3	TRBD1	NA	CASSVTGSKNIQYF	TGTGCCAGCAGCGTGACAGGGAGCAAAAACATTCAGTACTTC
TRBJ2-7	TRBV27	NA	NA	CASSHRGRDPYEQYF	TGTGCCAGCAGTCACCGAGGTAGGGATCCCTACGAGCAGTACTTC
TRBJ1-2	TRBV30	NA	once	CAWRTNLNYGYTF	TGTGCCTGGAGAACAAACCTTAACTATGGCTACACCTTC
TRBJ1-1	TRBV5-4	NA	NA	CASSLDTENTEAFF	TGTGCCAGCAGCTTGGATACTGAGAACACTGAAGCTTTCTTT
TRBJ1-1	TRBV6-2/TRBV6-3	NA	NA	CASSQGNRAFF	TGTGCCAGCAGTCAGGGGAATAGAGCTTTCTTT
TRBJ1-1	TRBV2	NA	once	CASSHHAQGWETEAFF	TGTGCCAGCAGTCATCATGCACAGGGTTGGGAGACTGAAGCTTTCTTT
TRBJ1-4	TRBV5-3	TRBD1	NA	CARSLRQGAGEKLFF	TGTGCCAGAAGCCTAAGACAGGGGGCAGGGGAAAAACTGTTTTTT
TRBJ2-3	TRBV6-6	NA	once	CASTDIDRGTDTQYF	TGTGCCAGCACCGATATAGATCGGGGCACAGATACGCAGTATTTT
TRBJ1-2	TRBV23-1	NA	NA	CASRQLWGYTF	TGCGCCAGCAGACAACTATGGGGCTACACCTTC
TRBJ1-4	TRBV6-5	TRBD1	NA	CAGRGDSSNEKLFF	TGTGCCGGCCGGGGGGACAGCTCAAATGAAAAACTGTTTTTT
TRBJ1-4	TRBV6-5	NA	NA	CASSYSPLLANEKLFF	TGTGCCAGCAGTTACTCACCATTGTTAGCTAATGAAAAACTGTTTTTT
TRBJ2-5	TRBV12-3/TRBV12-4	TRBD1	NA	CASREDRGETQYF	TGTGCCAGCAGAGAGGACAGGGGGGAGACCCAGTACTTC
TRBJ2-1	TRBV5-1	TRBD2	NA	CASSPGLAGGPFLDEQFF	TGCGCCAGCAGCCCCGGACTAGCGGGGGGGCCGTTTCTGGATGAGCAGTTCTTC
TRBJ1-3	TRBV28	NA	NA	CASSWFSGNTIYF	TGTGCCAGCAGTTGGTTCTCTGGAAACACCATATATTTT
TRBJ2-1	TRBV11-2	TRBD2	NA	CASSVPGLVYNEQFF	TGTGCCAGCAGCGTACCGGGACTAGTTTACAATGAGCAGTTCTTC
TRBJ1-2	TRBV6-2/TRBV6-3	NA	NA	CASSYDSLYGYTF	TGTGCCAGCAGTTACGACAGTTTATATGGCTACACCTTC